The count of the clone carrying this T cell receptor beta chain is one. Its matching antigen is unknown. Amplification used 60 Vbeta primers and 13 Jbeta primers. Sequencing used immunoSEQ multiplex PCR; TCRdb keeps in-frame clones, though not all of them. The data contain over 150,000 clones, about 74% of them singletons. Germline CDR1 and CDR2: SGHTS and YDEGEE. Trimming cost V 0 bases and J 4 bases, with 5 bases left between them. The CDR3 contains 13 residues. This sample stems from a study of cytomegalovirus exposure and HLA in healthy donors. Findings and limits, study-wide: Analyzed later, most CMV-associated TCR beta chains appeared HLA-restricted.

The sequence derives from a woman aged 40 to 49 in good health and CMV-seronegative. The sample comprised PBMCs. The chain recombines TRBV5-8 with TRBJ1-5; D gene unclear. CDR3 sequence (DNA): TGTGCCAGCAGCTTGGGTCAAAATCAGCCCCAGCATTTT. Translation gives CASSLGQNQPQHF.